This T cell receptor (beta chain) was recorded in a study of neurological immune-mediated disorders. Each CDR3 protein gets one entry after TCRdb re-called the 5' RACE reads with MiXCR. The sample has 50,000 or so distinct CDR3 sequences, 16% seen once. This clonotype was detected many times. CDR1 is SGHRS and CDR2 is YFSETQ in the germline V gene. The germline V and J ends were trimmed by 0 bases and 7 bases, with 9 bases remaining between them. CDR3 length equals 13 residues. The clonotype comes from a man in his sixties in good health. Specimen: PBMCs. The chain joins TRBV5-1 to TRBJ2-3; D may be TRBD2 (6 bases). The CDR3 protein is CASSLGRENTQYF. CDR3 DNA: TGCGCCAGCAGCTTGGGACGGGAGAATACGCAGTATTTT.